This note documents a single TCR beta chain sequence. This sample was included in a study of cytomegalovirus exposure and HLA in healthy donors. CDR1 is MNHNS, CDR2 SASEGT, per germline. The CDR3 loop spans 14 amino acids. J gave up 3 bases and V 4 bases, and 4 bases lay outside the gene matches. PCR employed 60 Vbeta and 13 Jbeta primers. Repertoires were generated with immunoSEQ multiplex PCR, while TCRdb's copy carries only in-frame clones and drops some. The table lists roughly 60,000 clones. The sequencing input was PBMCs. The gene calls are TRBV6-1 and TRBJ2-7, with 9 positions matching TRBD1. The clonotype originates from a woman under 30 in good health and CMV-seronegative. Here the CDR3 DNA reads TGTGCCAGCAGTGGAAAGACAGGGGGCTACGAGCAGTACTTC. Translated: CASSGKTGGYEQYF.